This T cell receptor (beta chain) was captured in a study of blood T cell repertoires in COVID-19. Study overall: The samples span acute and convalescent COVID-19 from the United States, Italy and Spain. Sample material is recorded as cDNA or gDNA derived from T cells, B-cell-depleted T cells, or PBMCs.

The authors' processing: It was from reference gene primer amplification that nucleated cell counts were estimated. Repertoires were generated with immunoSEQ multiplex PCR, while TCRdb's copy carries only in-frame clones and drops some. The D gene and trimming were derived from the DNA, and the V and J assignments and clone size from that table. The data contain a few hundred thousand clones, around four fifths of them seen just once; the ten biggest clones take up 4.1%. The CDR3 runs to 8 residues. Germline values: CDR1 SNHLY, CDR2 FYNNEI. V lost 4 bases and J 13 bases, leaving 4 bases between the germline ends.

The chain has TRBV2 and TRBJ1-2; D uncertain. The source material was peripheral blood. This sequence was found in a woman aged 50 to 60 with active or convalescent COVID-19. CDR3 protein: CASSVATF. CDR3 DNA: TGTGCCAGCAGTGTGGCCACCTTC.